This T cell receptor (beta chain) was retrieved from a study of CD8+CD57+ T cells in acquired aplastic anemia. Study as a whole: Sorted CD4+ and CD8+ cells yielded roughly 3.4 ug of DNA on average.

Trimming cost V 2 bases and J 6 bases, with 10 bases left between them. CDR1 is SEHNR and CDR2 is FQNEAQ in the germline V gene (reference sequence). The CDR3 has 13 amino acids. This clonotype was seen repeatedly, ten times or more. Its antigen remains unknown. The template for TCR beta VDJ and CDR3 sequence profiling was genomic DNA. TCRdb called the reads again in MiXCR, with one record for every CDR3 protein. The sample lists about 470,000 distinct CDR3 sequences; about a third were seen once. Those patients picked for sequencing had displayed CD8+CD57+ cell expansion on flow cytometry. The patients, all of them, had severe acquired aplastic anemia. All patients were therapy-naive when blood was sampled. General observations from the study: No significant patient-versus-control difference appeared in CD8+ Simpson's diversity.

The sequencing sample was made of sorted CD4+, CD8+, or CD8+CD57+ T cells (not recorded which) from PBMCs. This chain joins TRBV7-9 and TRBJ1-1; D perhaps matches TRBD1 (5 bases). This receptor was identified in a human donor with aplastic anemia. In DNA form, the CDR3 reads TGTGCCAGCAGCTTACGGGACGTTGCTGAAGCTTTCTTT. It translates to CASSLRDVAEAFF. The full variable domain, in which reference TRBV7-9 and TRBJ1-1 provide the parts outside the CDR3, is DTGVSQNPRHKITKRGQNVTFRCDPISEHNRLYWYRQTLGQGPEFLTYFQNEAQLEKSRLLSDRFSAERPKGSFSTLEIQRTEQGDSAMYLCASSLRDVAEAFFGQGTRLTVV.